This TCR beta chain was sequenced in a study of blood T cell repertoires in COVID-19. Study details: T cells, B-cell-depleted T cells, or PBMCs supplied cDNA or gDNA.

The CDR3 consists of 12 residues. The V end lost 3 bases, the J end lost 7 bases, and 13 bases lay between the germline ends. CDR1 is DFQATT, CDR2 SNEGSKA, per germline (reference sequence). Profiling relied on immunoSEQ multiplex PCR, and the TCRdb table lists in-frame clones only, not all of them. The repertoire consists of under 200,000 clones, with 70% to 90% occurring once and the leading ten covering approximately 0.62%. This clonotype was obtained from a man aged 60 to 75 with COVID-19, enrolled during active disease. J is TRBJ2-7 and V is TRBV20-1; D is uncertain. The material sequenced was peripheral blood. The CDR3 protein is CSASISNSEQYF. The CDR3 DNA sequence: TGCAGTGCTAGTATTTCAAATAGTGAGCAGTACTTC.